The rows below give T cell receptor beta chains drawn from one sample of a study of OX40 agonist ivuxolimab in advanced cancers. Produced via immunoSEQ multiplex PCR; TCRdb's table is partial and in-frame only. The sample lists about 71,000 clones, about 90% occurring once. The specimen was CD4+ or CD8+ T cells sorted from blood, collected in a trial of the OX40 agonist ivuxolimab. These receptors came from an adult with an advanced solid tumor such as melanoma, head and neck, liver or kidney cancer. Both conserved end residues are part of each CDR3. The D gene is left open where the match is weak. Some rows mark clone size as missing; the rest say once, few, many or name a class of expanded clone.

TRBV10-2,TRBD1,TRBJ2-7,NA,TGCGCCAGCAGTGAAGGGACAGGGGACTACGAGCAGTACTTC,CASSEGTGDYEQYF
TRBV7-8,NA,TRBJ2-1,NA,TGTGCCAGCAGCTTAAGGGCGGGTACGAACAATGAGCAGTTCTTC,CASSLRAGTNNEQFF
TRBV27,NA,TRBJ1-2,NA,TGTGCCAGCAGCTCAGGTTTCCCCTCCTCTAACTATGGCTACACCTTC,CASSSGFPSSNYGYTF
TRBV6-6,NA,TRBJ1-1,NA,TGTGCCAGCAGCCCGGGACACTTGAAGGCTGAAGCTTTCTTT,CASSPGHLKAEAFF
TRBV4-3,NA,TRBJ2-7,many,TGCGCCAGCAGCTCGAGTATGGGGCAGGGCTACGAGCAGTACTTC,CASSSSMGQGYEQYF
TRBV5-1,TRBD1,TRBJ2-2,NA,TGCGCCAGCAGCACGGGACAGGGTGGCACCGGGGAGCTGTTTTTT,CASSTGQGGTGELFF
TRBV7-9,TRBD2,TRBJ2-5,NA,TGTGCCAGCAGCCCGATTAGCGGGAGGCCAGGGGAGACCCAGTACTTC,CASSPISGRPGETQYF
TRBV19,NA,TRBJ1-5,NA,TGTGCCAGTAGTATAGGGGAGGGGACCCCAGCCCAGCATTTT,CASSIGEGTPAQHF
TRBV7-9,NA,TRBJ2-1,NA,TGTGCCAGCAGCCTCCAAAAGAATGAGCAGTTCTTC,CASSLQKNEQFF
TRBV5-1,TRBD2,TRBJ2-2,NA,TGCGCCAGCCTTGGGACTAGCGGGAAGTACACCGGGGAGCTGTTTTTT,CASLGTSGKYTGELFF
TRBV10-3,NA,TRBJ2-2,NA,TGTGCCATCACCAATGGAATGAACACCGGGGAGCTGTTTTTT,CAITNGMNTGELFF
TRBV7-9,NA,TRBJ2-1,NA,TGTGCCAGCAGCTTACAGGTCAATGAGCAGTTCTTC,CASSLQVNEQFF
TRBV4-3,NA,TRBJ2-5,NA,TGCGCCAGCAGCCAAGTTCTAGCGCCTCAAGAGACCCAGTACTTC,CASSQVLAPQETQYF
TRBV11-2,NA,TRBJ2-3,NA,TGTGCCAGCAGCTTAGATAAGGGGGCAGATACGCAGTATTTT,CASSLDKGADTQYF
TRBV7-9,NA,TRBJ2-2,NA,TGTGCCAGCAGCCCCCGGGGGAACACCGGGGAGCTGTTTTTT,CASSPRGNTGELFF
TRBV7-9,NA,TRBJ2-4,once,TGTGCCAGCAGCTTTGGAGAAAACATTCAGTACTTC,CASSFGENIQYF
TRBV7-9,NA,TRBJ1-5,NA,TGTGCCAGCAGCCAACTCAATCAGCCCCAGCATTTT,CASSQLNQPQHF
TRBV5-6,NA,TRBJ1-2,once,TGTGCCAGCAGCTTGTCCAGTGACTATGGCTACACCTTC,CASSLSSDYGYTF
TRBV4-1,NA,TRBJ2-1,NA,TGCGCCAGCAGCTCCCGGGAGTACTACAATGAGCAGTTCTTC,CASSSREYYNEQFF
TRBV2,TRBD2,TRBJ2-1,NA,TGTGCCAGCAGTGACCCGGGACTAGCTTTATCGTCAGGTCGGGATGAGCAGTTCTTC,CASSDPGLALSSGRDEQFF
TRBV13,TRBD1,TRBJ1-2,NA,TGTGCCATCTTAGGACAGGGAACGGCCCTCTTC,CAILGQGTALF
TRBV19,NA,TRBJ1-1,NA,TGTGCCAGTAGTATTTCGGGGGGTGGCACTGAAGCTTTCTTT,CASSISGGGTEAFF
TRBV9,NA,TRBJ1-3,NA,TGTGCCAGCAGCGTAGGGTCCGTCGCTGGAAACACCATATATTTT,CASSVGSVAGNTIYF
TRBV7-3,NA,TRBJ2-1,NA,TGTGCCAGCAGCCCCACGGGCAATGAGCAGTTCTTC,CASSPTGNEQFF
TRBV27,TRBD2,TRBJ2-1,NA,TGTGCCAGCAGTTCGGGAGGGGCATACAATGAGCAGTTCTTC,CASSSGGAYNEQFF
TRBV5-1,NA,TRBJ2-7,NA,TGCGCCAGCAGCTTACCCATTGATCCGACAGAGGGCCTGAACTACGAGCAGTACTTC,CASSLPIDPTEGLNYEQYF
TRBV10-1,TRBD1,TRBJ1-3,once,TGCGCCACCTCGGACAGGGACTCTGGAAACACCATATATTTT,CATSDRDSGNTIYF
TRBV28,NA,TRBJ2-7,NA,TGTGCCAGCAGGGGGGACGGATCCTACGAGCAGTACTTC,CASRGDGSYEQYF
TRBV7-3,TRBD2,TRBJ2-7,NA,TGTGCCAGCAGCTTAATCACAACGGGAGGCTCCGAGCAGTACTTC,CASSLITTGGSEQYF
TRBV27,TRBD1,TRBJ2-7,NA,TGTGCCAGCAGTTTATCAGCAGGGGGTAGTAGCGAGCAGTACTTC,CASSLSAGGSSEQYF
TRBV25-1,NA,TRBJ2-2,once,TGTGCCAGCAGGGACACCGACACCGGGGAGCTGTTTTTT,CASRDTDTGELFF
TRBV7-8,TRBD1,TRBJ2-2,NA,TGTGCCAGCAGCGGCCGACGGGACAGCGCGAACACCGGGGAGCTGTTTTTT,CASSGRRDSANTGELFF
TRBV28,NA,TRBJ2-7,NA,TGTGCCAGCAGTTCCACAGGGATAATCTACGAGCAGTACTTC,CASSSTGIIYEQYF
TRBV19,NA,TRBJ1-4,NA,TGTGCCAGTGAGGGGTCGAATGAAAAACTGTTTTTT,CASEGSNEKLFF
TRBV19,NA,TRBJ1-5,NA,TGTGCCAGTAGTATTTATAGGGGCGGTAATCAGCCCCAGCATTTT,CASSIYRGGNQPQHF
TRBV7-9,TRBD2,TRBJ2-1,NA,TGTGCCAGCAGCTTCACCGGGACTAGCGGCTACAATGAGCAGTTCTTC,CASSFTGTSGYNEQFF
TRBV7-8,TRBD2,TRBJ2-1,NA,TGTGCCAGCTTGCGGGGTTCGGCTAGCGGGATTCTCGACAATGAGCAGTTCTTC,CASLRGSASGILDNEQFF
TRBV7-9,TRBD1,TRBJ2-7,NA,TGTGCCAGCAACTTGGCCGGGACAGGGGGATCCTACGAGCAGTACTTC,CASNLAGTGGSYEQYF
TRBV28,TRBD1,TRBJ2-7,NA,TGTGCCAGCAGCCCGGGACAGGCGTCTCTCTCCGAGCAGTACTTC,CASSPGQASLSEQYF
TRBV27,NA,TRBJ1-5,NA,TGTGCCAGCAGTTTAGGGGCTGGGGGCAATCAGCCCCAGCATTTT,CASSLGAGGNQPQHF
TRBV6-5,NA,TRBJ2-3,few,TGTGCCAGCAGTCTCGGGACATATCAGTATTTT,CASSLGTYQYF
TRBV9,TRBD1,TRBJ1-2,NA,TGTGCCAGCAAGGGGACAGCCCTAATGGGTGGCTACACCTTC,CASKGTALMGGYTF
TRBV6-5,TRBD2,TRBJ2-1,NA,TGTGCCAGCAGTTACCGGGGGGGAGCCTACAATGAGCAGTTCTTC,CASSYRGGAYNEQFF
TRBV7-3,NA,TRBJ2-2,few,TGTGCCAGCAGCTTGCACGGCCGTGGCACCGGGGAGCTGTTTTTT,CASSLHGRGTGELFF
TRBV6-1,NA,TRBJ2-7,NA,TGTGCCAGCCGTTGGCAGGGGGGCCACGAGCAGTACTTC,CASRWQGGHEQYF
TRBV6-1,NA,TRBJ2-2,NA,TGTGCCAGCAGCCCCGTCGGGGAGCTGTTTTTT,CASSPVGELFF
TRBV7-3,NA,TRBJ2-7,NA,TGTGCCAGCAGCTTAGATTCGGGGACAAGGAACGAGCAGTACTTC,CASSLDSGTRNEQYF
TRBV4-2,NA,TRBJ1-5,NA,TGTGCCAGCAGCTCGGACAGCTATCAGCCCCAGCATTTT,CASSSDSYQPQHF
TRBV7-9,NA,TRBJ2-7,NA,TGTGCCAGCAGCTTAGGCAGGGTTGAGCAGTACTTC,CASSLGRVEQYF
TRBV15,NA,TRBJ2-5,once,TGTGCCACCAGCAGGCAAGACCAAGAGACCCAGTACTTC,CATSRQDQETQYF
TRBV27,NA,TRBJ1-2,NA,TGTGCCAGCAGTTTATATCGGGTACCCTACTATGGCTACACCTTC,CASSLYRVPYYGYTF
TRBV27,NA,TRBJ2-1,NA,TGTGCCAGCAGTTTACAGGACCCGGACACCTATTACAATGAGCAGTTCTTC,CASSLQDPDTYYNEQFF
TRBV6-4,NA,TRBJ2-3,NA,TGTGCCAGCAGTGCCCAAAAGCGGGATACGCAGTATTTT,CASSAQKRDTQYF
TRBV7-8,TRBD2,TRBJ2-7,once,TGTGCCAGCAGCCTAGCGGGAGGAACCTCCTACGAGCAGTACTTC,CASSLAGGTSYEQYF